This T cell receptor (beta chain) derives from a study of Ad26.COV2.S vaccination and SARS-CoV-2 variants. Points from the study as a whole: TCR breadth and depth analyses may have underestimated total T cell responses.

This clone was detected only once. Its cognate antigen is unknown. Sequencing used immunoSEQ multiplex PCR; TCRdb keeps in-frame clones, though not all of them. The repertoire has about 350,000 clones, about 91% of them found once; the top ten carry about 3.9%. This material consisted of peripheral blood, taken after recovery from COVID-19. The TCR was taken from a human donor who had recovered from COVID-19.

The DNA for the CDR3 is TGTGCCAGCAGCACTAGGACAGCACCCCAAGAGACCCAGTACTTC. Translation gives CASSTRTAPQETQYF. The V and J genes are TRBV9 and TRBJ2-5; TRBD1 might be the D (6 bases). This CDR3 comprises 15 residues. Deletions cut 4 bases from V and 1 base from J, with 14 bases between. Germline CDR1 reads SGDLS; CDR2 reads YYNGEE.